Below, one TCR beta chain is given with its context. Its antigen is still unknown. TCRdb's copy holds only in-frame clones and misses some; the assay was immunoSEQ multiplex PCR. The sample contains about 30,000 clones, roughly 80% of which appear only once. This sample stems from a study of regulatory dendritic cells for organ transplantation. General observations from the study: Of resting T cell subsets, memory CD8+ had the most alloreactive clonotypes. Memory CD8+ T cells were the most oligoclonal; naive cells were highly diverse.

V lost 5 bases, J lost 5 bases, and 2 bases stayed unmatched. Germline assignment: CDR1 MNHEY and CDR2 SVGAGI. This CDR3 spans 13 amino acids. Specimen: naive CD4+ T cells from blood. Subset meaning: CD45RA+ naive T cells. This clonotype was obtained from a human donor in good health. The chain couples TRBV6-5 to TRBJ2-5, with TRBD2 matching over 10 bases. The CDR3, as DNA: TGTGCCAGCAGTCTAGCGGGGGCGGAGACCCAGTACTTC. It is translated as CASSLAGAETQYF.